The sequence of this TCR beta chain was determined in a study of CD8 T cells in ankylosing spondylitis. TCRdb redid the calling of the 5' RACE reads with MiXCR, one entry per CDR3 protein. The sample consists of approximately 140,000 distinct CDR3 sequences, 7% to 10% of them appearing once. The CDR3 consists of 15 residues. V lost 1 base and J lost 3, with 13 bases in between. Germline V gives CDR1 DFQATT, CDR2 SNEGSKA (reference sequence). This clonotype has at least ten counts. The TCR was taken from a male donor with ankylosing spondylitis or in good health (not recorded which). The chain recombines TRBV20-1 with TRBJ2-1, with D perhaps TRBD2 (6 bases). The sequenced sample consisted of blood, either unsorted or a sorted T cell fraction (not recorded which). This CDR3 reads CSARVSGVNYNEQFF. The CDR3 nucleotides are TGCAGTGCTAGAGTATCGGGAGTTAACTACAATGAGCAGTTCTTC.